This T cell receptor beta chain was found in a study of Ad26.COV2.S vaccination and SARS-CoV-2 variants. Findings of the study overall: Vaccine recipients posted higher spike-specific TCR breadth than their placebo counterparts.

CDR1 and CDR2 (germline): LNHNV, YYDKDF (reference sequence). This CDR3 is built from 16 residues. Between the trimmed V and J ends, which lost 0 bases and 0 bases, there was a span of 11 bases. Sequenced by immunoSEQ multiplex PCR; TCRdb stores in-frame clones only, minus some. The sample has around 370,000 clones, 90% to 95% seen once. Points on this clone: The antigen remains unidentified.

The sample in question was peripheral blood, obtained after recovery from COVID-19. This clonotype originated in a human donor who had recovered from COVID-19. The chain links TRBV15 to TRBJ1-1; D perhaps matches TRBD1 (5 bases). CDR3 protein: CATSRDMRTMNTEAFF. The CDR3 DNA sequence: TGTGCCACCAGCAGAGATATGAGGACAATGAACACTGAAGCTTTCTTT.